A selection of T cell receptor beta chains follows, all from one sample in a study of cytomegalovirus exposure and HLA in healthy donors. Measured with immunoSEQ multiplex PCR; TCRdb has only the in-frame clones, and not every one. The table has 150,000 to 200,000 clones, 70% to 90% seen once. Sequencing was done on a sample of PBMCs. The receptors originated from a woman in her late teens or twenties in good health and CMV-seronegative. Both conserved end residues are part of each CDR3. A D gene is named only where the DNA matches it firmly. Size values are once, few and many counts, or a class for expanded clones, and some rows have none.

d_call,v_call,clone_size,j_call,cdr3_nt,cdr3_aa
TRBD1,TRBV7-9,-,TRBJ1-2,TGTGCCAGCAGCTTAGGGGGGACAGGGGGTGACTATGGCTACACCTTC,CASSLGGTGGDYGYTF
TRBD1,TRBV2,-,TRBJ2-4,TGTGCCAGCAGTGATTGGGCCCCGGGACAGGGCCGCTTCTTTTTAGCCAAAAACATTCAGTACTTC,CASSDWAPGQGRFFLAKNIQYF
-,TRBV27,-,TRBJ1-1,TGTGCCAGCAGTTTATCCAGGAACACTGAAGCTTTCTTT,CASSLSRNTEAFF
-,TRBV4-3,once,TRBJ2-7,TGCGCCAGCAGCCAAGAATTCGAGGGAAGCTACGAGCAGTACTTC,CASSQEFEGSYEQYF
-,TRBV28,-,TRBJ1-5,TGTGCCAGCAGGGGCAGGGTTTTTCAGCCCCAGCATTTT,CASRGRVFQPQHF
-,TRBV18,-,TRBJ2-1,TGTGCCAGCTCACCACCGGCCAGGGAGGTTTTCCATGAGCAGTTCTTC,CASSPPAREVFHEQFF
-,TRBV19,-,TRBJ1-6,TGTGCCAGTAGTATCCAGGGGACCCTCTATAATTCACCCCTCCACTTT,CASSIQGTLYNSPLHF
TRBD2,TRBV7-6,few,TRBJ2-3,TGTGCCAGCAGCTTAGGGACTAGCGGGGGAACAGATACGCAGTATTTT,CASSLGTSGGTDTQYF
-,TRBV19,-,TRBJ2-7,TGTGCCAGTAGTATAGATCTACGTGGGGCAGGACGCGAGCAGTACTTC,CASSIDLRGAGREQYF
-,TRBV30,-,TRBJ2-1,TGTGCCTGGAGTGTACAGGGCACGGAGCAGTTCTTC,CAWSVQGTEQFF
-,TRBV18,-,TRBJ1-5,TGTGCCAGCTCACCAGCCGCGACGGGGCAGCCCCAGCATTTT,CASSPAATGQPQHF
-,TRBV5-4,once,TRBJ1-6,TGTGCCAGCAGCTCGAGGGGGTTTTATAATTCACCCCTCCACTTT,CASSSRGFYNSPLHF
-,TRBV6-5,-,TRBJ1-4,TGTGCCAGCAGTTACTCGGGAGACGATCCCGGCGGAAAACTGTTTTTT,CASSYSGDDPGGKLFF
-,TRBV28,-,TRBJ1-2,TGTGCCAGCAGTTTATCAGGGTACGGCTACACCTTC,CASSLSGYGYTF
TRBD1,TRBV7-3,-,TRBJ2-7,TGTGCCAGCAGCCCGACAGGGAACTCCTACGAGCAGTACTTC,CASSPTGNSYEQYF
-,TRBV5-6,-,TRBJ1-4,TGTGCCAGCAGCTTGGAGGCAGGGCCTAATGAAAAACTGTTTTTT,CASSLEAGPNEKLFF
-,TRBV10-3,-,TRBJ1-1,TGTGCCATCAGTGAGCTCGAGGCCAGCACTGAAGCTTTCTTT,CAISELEASTEAFF
TRBD2,TRBV5-1,-,TRBJ2-1,TGCGCCAGCAGCTTATCGGGACTAGCGGAGCGAAGCTCCTACAATGAGCAGTTCTTC,CASSLSGLAERSSYNEQFF
-,TRBV7-9,-,TRBJ1-2,TGTTCCAGCACTAGGGGTGGCAGCTCTAACTATGGCTACACCTTC,CSSTRGGSSNYGYTF
-,TRBV6-5,-,TRBJ1-6,TGTGCCAGCAGTTACTCGAGGCGGAATAATTCACCCCTCCACTTT,CASSYSRRNNSPLHF
-,TRBV28,-,TRBJ2-5,TGTGCCAGCAGTCGTGAGGGGGTTCGAGAGACCCAGTACTTC,CASSREGVRETQYF
-,TRBV28,-,TRBJ1-5,TGTGCCAGCAGTTTTAGTCAGCCCCAGCATTTT,CASSFSQPQHF
-,TRBV7-9,once,TRBJ1-4,TGTGCCAGCAGCTTTCGGGGATATAATGAAAAACTGTTTTTT,CASSFRGYNEKLFF
-,TRBV7-2,once,TRBJ1-3,TGTGCCAGCAGCTTAAGCACGGCTGGAAACACCATATATTTT,CASSLSTAGNTIYF
-,TRBV4-2,-,TRBJ1-2,TGTGCCAGCAGCCTCTACCTAGGAGAAGACCAGTATGGCTACACCTTC,CASSLYLGEDQYGYTF
-,TRBV13,-,TRBJ2-7,TGTGCCAGCAGCTTAGAGGACACCTACGAGCAGTACTTC,CASSLEDTYEQYF
-,TRBV7-6,-,TRBJ2-7,TGTGCCAGCAGCTTAGAGGGGACTCGGTTCTACGAGCAGTACTTC,CASSLEGTRFYEQYF
TRBD1,TRBV27,-,TRBJ1-1,TGTGCCAGCAGTCCACCGGGGACAGGGGTGTACACTGAAGCTTTCTTT,CASSPPGTGVYTEAFF
TRBD1,TRBV28,-,TRBJ2-6,TGTGCCACCAAGACCGGGCAGGGGGCTTCTGGGGCCAACGTCCTGACTTTC,CATKTGQGASGANVLTF
-,TRBV5-4,once,TRBJ1-1,TGTGCCAGCAGCCCACAGGGACACAACACTGAAGCTTTCTTT,CASSPQGHNTEAFF
-,TRBV6-1,-,TRBJ1-1,TGTGCCAGCAGCTACGGGGGGACTCTTGCTTTCTTT,CASSYGGTLAFF